The 13 T cell receptor beta chains presented below share a single source sample, sequenced in a study of T cell repertoires in cytomegalovirus infection. TCRdb itself ran the reads through MiXCR, one entry per CDR3 protein. The table includes about 890,000 distinct CDR3 sequences, around a third detected once. What these receptors recognize is not known. Sample: cultured CD8+ T cells from PBMCs, taken from culture after CMV antigen stimulation. The receptor source for this set is a human donor in good health (CMV status not recorded). Some clones in this sample may be carry-over from other donors' samples.

The V call is TRBV18, the J call TRBJ2-1; 7 positions match TRBD1. This CDR3 spans 16 amino acids. Germline assignment: CDR1 KGHSH and CDR2 LQKENI. The V segment lost 3 bases and the J segment 5 bases; nucleotides outside the gene matches: 10. Here the CDR3 DNA reads TGTGCCAGCTCACCCCTACGGGCAGGGGGAAACAATGAGCAGTTCTTC. It codes for CASSPLRAGGNNEQFF.

As to this clonotype: This may be a read error: a much more frequent sequence differs by one nucleotide. V is TRBV7-2 and J is TRBJ2-2; D is possibly TRBD2 (5 bases). Germline lookup yields CDR1 SGHTA and CDR2 FQGNSA. The length of the CDR3 is 14 residues. The CDR3 DNA follows: TGTGCCAGCAGGAGTTCTCCAGGCACCGGGAAGCTGTTTTTT. Translating gives CASRSSPGTGKLFF.

This clonotype was observed a few times. This chain connects TRBV6-5 to TRBJ1-2; D gene ambiguous. Trimming took off 0 bases at V and 5 bases at J, with 7 bases between the two ends. The CDR3 is made up of 13 amino acids. Germline values: CDR1 MNHEY, CDR2 SVGAGI. The CDR3 protein is CASSYSIEYGYTF. CDR3 in DNA: TGTGCCAGCAGTTACTCGATAGAATATGGCTACACCTTC.

The chain has TRBV10-2 and TRBJ2-5, with 7 bases fitting TRBD1. Looked up from germline, CDR1 is WSHSY and CDR2 is SAAADI. J lost 5 bases, V lost 3 bases, and 6 bases had no gene match. The CDR3 is 14 amino acids. The CDR3 DNA reads TGCGCCAGCAGTGAAGAAGGGGGCTTGGAGACCCAGTACTTC. It encodes CASSEEGGLETQYF.

This rearrangement joins TRBV29-1 to TRBJ2-1, with TRBD1 identical over 9 bases. The V gene end was trimmed by 6 bases and the J gene end by 4 bases; junction bases not matched to a gene: 7. The CDR3 consists of 14 residues. The germline V gene has CDR1 SQVTM and CDR2 ANQGSEA. CDR3 region: CSVPGQGKYNEQFF. The CDR3 DNA sequence: TGCAGCGTCCCCGGACAGGGGAAATACAATGAGCAGTTCTTC.

J is TRBJ1-2 and V is TRBV6-1; 8 bases are a match to TRBD1. Germline loops: CDR1 MNHNS, CDR2 SASEGT. This CDR3 spans 14 amino acids. Germline trimming cut 5 bases from V and 8 bases from J; bases unmatched to any gene: 10. The CDR3 DNA follows: TGTGCCAGCAGTAGCTCAGGGGGCGCGCAAGGCTACACCTTC. It codes for CASSSSGGAQGYTF.

The chain has TRBV7-9 and TRBJ2-2; the match to TRBD1 covers 9 bases. Unmatched junction bases numbered 6, after V lost 1 base and J lost 3 bases. CDR3 length equals 17 residues. Germline V gives CDR1 SEHNR, CDR2 FQNEAQ (reference sequence). CDR3 protein: CASSLVGQGPHTGELFF. DNA for the CDR3: TGTGCCAGCAGCTTAGTAGGACAGGGGCCCCACACCGGGGAGCTGTTTTTT.

The chain joins TRBV28 to TRBJ2-7; D call uncertain. The CDR3 runs to 13 residues. The germline V gene has CDR1 MDHEN and CDR2 SYDVKM. The V end lost 3 bases, the J end lost 2 bases, and 8 bases lay between the germline ends. The CDR3 DNA reads as TGTGCCAGCAGTTTCAGTTTAGCCTACGAGCAGTACGTC. As protein: CASSFSLAYEQYV.

The genes are TRBV7-2 and TRBJ2-7; D perhaps matches TRBD1 (5 bases). There are 12 residues in the CDR3. V lost 5 bases and J lost 6, with 11 bases in between. In germline, CDR1 is SGHTA, CDR2 FQGNSA. The CDR3 region has the DNA TGTGCCAGCAGCAACACAGGAGCCGAGCAGTACGTC. Translation gives CASSNTGAEQYV.

This clonotype was seen a handful of times. The chain is built from TRBV7-2 and TRBJ2-1; 8 bases line up with TRBD2. Per the germline V gene, CDR1 is SGHTA and CDR2 is FQGNSA. The CDR3 spans 17 residues. Losses at the gene ends were 5 bases for V and 4 bases for J; bases not matched to a gene: 13. CDR3 sequence (DNA): TGTGCCAGCAGCCTATTTTTCGCGGGGGGACGATACAATGAGCAGTTCTTC. Translating gives CASSLFFAGGRYNEQFF.

The CDR3 here is CASSIRGTEFYEQYF. The CDR3 DNA is TGTGCCAGTAGTATCCGCGGGACAGAATTCTACGAGCAGTACTTC. The chain is built from TRBV19 and TRBJ2-7, with D perhaps TRBD1 (7 bases). There are 15 residues in the CDR3. V lost 3 bases to trimming and J lost 3 bases, with 15 bases between them. Germline CDR1 is LNHDA and CDR2 is SQIVND (reference sequence).

This chain uses TRBV4-1 with TRBJ1-1; D perhaps matches TRBD1 (6 bases). Trimming cost V 3 bases and J 4 bases, with 9 bases left between them. In germline, CDR1 is MGHRA, CDR2 YSYEKL. The CDR3 totals 13 residues. The CDR3 bases are TGCGCCAGCAGCCAGCAGGGGTTCACTGAAGCTTTCTTT. Translation: CASSQQGFTEAFF.

The V call is TRBV4-1, the J call TRBJ2-7; D is uncertain. Trimming took off 0 bases at V and 4 bases at J, with 7 bases between the two ends. Germline assignment: CDR1 MGHRA and CDR2 YSYEKL. CDR3 size: 13 residues. The DNA of the CDR3 is TGCGCCAGCAGCCAAGATAGTCGGTACGAGCAGTACTTC. It encodes CASSQDSRYEQYF.